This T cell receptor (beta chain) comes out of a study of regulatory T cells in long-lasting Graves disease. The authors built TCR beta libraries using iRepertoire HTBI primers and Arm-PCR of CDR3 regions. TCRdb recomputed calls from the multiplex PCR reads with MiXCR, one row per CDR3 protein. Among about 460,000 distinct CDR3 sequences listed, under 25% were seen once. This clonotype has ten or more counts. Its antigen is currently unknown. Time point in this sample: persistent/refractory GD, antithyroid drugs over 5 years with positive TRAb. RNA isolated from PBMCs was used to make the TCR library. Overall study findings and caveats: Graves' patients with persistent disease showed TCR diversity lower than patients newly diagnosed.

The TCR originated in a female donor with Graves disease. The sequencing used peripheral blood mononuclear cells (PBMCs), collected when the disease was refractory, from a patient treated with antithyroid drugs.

CDR3: CASGRDNGQPQHF. The DNA for the CDR3 is TGTGCCAGCGGACGGGACAATGGACAGCCCCAGCATTTT. The chain is built from TRBV2 and TRBJ1-5; tentatively, D is TRBD1 (6 bases). Germline V gene lookup returns CDR1 SNHLY and CDR2 FYNNEI. This CDR3 has 13 amino acids. Between the trimmed V and J ends, which lost 8 bases and 7 bases, there was a span of 15 bases.